The rows below give T cell receptor beta chains drawn from one sample of a study of blood T cells in healthy people across ages. TCRdb called the 5' RACE reads again in MiXCR, with one record for every CDR3 protein. This sample has hundreds of thousands of distinct CDR3 sequences; about 61% occur once, and the top ten carry around 25%. The source material was blood. Receptor source: a man in his forties in good health. Both conserved end residues are part of each CDR3. The D gene is left open where the match is weak.

j_call: TRBJ2-5
d_call: -
v_call: TRBV2
cdr3_aa: CASQKSGPQETQYF

j_call: TRBJ2-1
d_call: -
v_call: TRBV7-2
cdr3_aa: CASSKGIGNNEQFF

j_call: TRBJ1-5
d_call: -
v_call: TRBV10-3
cdr3_aa: CAIRGAAYNQPQHF

j_call: TRBJ2-5
d_call: TRBD2
v_call: TRBV6-1
cdr3_aa: CAGRTSQAPQETQYF

j_call: TRBJ1-5
d_call: -
v_call: TRBV4-3
cdr3_aa: CASSQPIQDRTYSNQPQHF

j_call: TRBJ2-1
d_call: -
v_call: TRBV20-1
cdr3_aa: CSARDSRGTKSVSEQFF

j_call: TRBJ1-5
d_call: -
v_call: TRBV10-3
cdr3_aa: CASRSEGEQPQHF

j_call: -
d_call: TRBD2
v_call: TRBV7-2
cdr3_aa: CASSLERLAGYEQYF

j_call: TRBJ1-6
d_call: -
v_call: TRBV20-1
cdr3_aa: CSARDPSRPNSPLHF

j_call: TRBJ1-2
d_call: TRBD1
v_call: TRBV27
cdr3_aa: CASSFGTAMGIGGYTF

j_call: TRBJ2-1
d_call: -
v_call: TRBV5-1
cdr3_aa: CASSLVLGNEQFF

j_call: TRBJ2-7
d_call: -
v_call: TRBV4-1
cdr3_aa: CASSQENRADYYEQYF

j_call: -
d_call: -
v_call: TRBV10-3
cdr3_aa: CAISEQYFYEQYF

j_call: TRBJ2-1
d_call: -
v_call: TRBV18
cdr3_aa: CASSPIGRVHEQFF

j_call: TRBJ2-1
d_call: -
v_call: TRBV9
cdr3_aa: CASSVGRVPYNEQFF

j_call: TRBJ1-1
d_call: -
v_call: TRBV2
cdr3_aa: CASYADNTEAFF

j_call: TRBJ2-7
d_call: -
v_call: TRBV6-6
cdr3_aa: CASSYGIGGSYEQYF

j_call: TRBJ2-3
d_call: -
v_call: TRBV4-1
cdr3_aa: CASSQDRRAPYTDTQYF

j_call: TRBJ2-1
d_call: TRBD2
v_call: TRBV3-1
cdr3_aa: CASSQVFAGVSGHEQFF

j_call: TRBJ2-5
d_call: TRBD2
v_call: TRBV29-1
cdr3_aa: CSATSGTQYF

j_call: -
d_call: -
v_call: TRBV29-1
cdr3_aa: CSVGLQIRETQYF

j_call: TRBJ2-3
d_call: -
v_call: TRBV7-3
cdr3_aa: CASSLIRQADTQYF

j_call: TRBJ2-5
d_call: -
v_call: TRBV20-1
cdr3_aa: CSAASQGQETQYF

j_call: TRBJ2-4
d_call: -
v_call: TRBV5-5
cdr3_aa: CASSLVRDSQNIQYF

j_call: -
d_call: -
v_call: TRBV24-1
cdr3_aa: CATSDPGETQYF

j_call: TRBJ2-7
d_call: TRBD2
v_call: TRBV7-9
cdr3_aa: CASSLVPLLAGGWDEQYF

j_call: TRBJ2-5
d_call: -
v_call: TRBV20-1
cdr3_aa: CSARARGETQYF

j_call: TRBJ2-3
d_call: -
v_call: TRBV2
cdr3_aa: CASTAADTQYF